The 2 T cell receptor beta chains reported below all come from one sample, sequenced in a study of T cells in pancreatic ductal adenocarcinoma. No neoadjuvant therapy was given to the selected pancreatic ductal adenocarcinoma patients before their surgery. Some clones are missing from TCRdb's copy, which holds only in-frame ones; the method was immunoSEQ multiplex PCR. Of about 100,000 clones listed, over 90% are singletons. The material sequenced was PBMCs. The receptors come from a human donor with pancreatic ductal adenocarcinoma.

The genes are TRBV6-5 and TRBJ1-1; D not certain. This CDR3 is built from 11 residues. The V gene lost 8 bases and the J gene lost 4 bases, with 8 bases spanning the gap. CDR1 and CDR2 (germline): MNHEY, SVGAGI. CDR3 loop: CASSYSTEAFF. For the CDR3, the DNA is TGTGCCAGCTCATATAGCACTGAAGCTTTCTTT.

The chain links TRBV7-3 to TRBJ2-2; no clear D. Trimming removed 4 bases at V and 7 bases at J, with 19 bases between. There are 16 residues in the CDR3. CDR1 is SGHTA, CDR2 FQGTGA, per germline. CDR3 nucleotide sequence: TGTGCCAGCAGCTCCCTAGGTCTCGATAACGGCGGGGAGCTGTTTTTT. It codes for CASSSLGLDNGGELFF.